This entry features one TCR beta chain sequence. This sample is part of a study of T cell responses to AZD1222 COVID-19 vaccine. Some clones are missing from TCRdb's copy, which holds only in-frame ones; the method was immunoSEQ multiplex PCR. The sample consists of 95,000 to 150,000 clones, under 85% of them appearing once. The CDR3 extends over 14 amino acids. Trimming cost V 1 base and J 0 bases, with 1 base left between them. The V gene's germline CDR1 is MNHEY and CDR2 SMNVEV (reference sequence). Here the sequenced sample was peripheral blood, taken on day 0 of AZD1222 vaccination. This clonotype was obtained from an adult in good health. The rearrangement uses TRBV27 and TRBJ2-6; D is ambiguous. In DNA, the CDR3 is TGTGCCAGCAGTTTATTCTCTGGGGCCAACGTCCTGACTTTC. Translation gives CASSLFSGANVLTF.